The T cell receptor (beta chain) described here comes from a study of identical twins. Study-level findings and limits: Twins' surplus sharing was weaker for beta out-of-frame sequences. Fewer insertions were carried by abundant cord blood beta clonotypes, but none was seen in memory repertoires. The study found that models underestimated out-of-frame TCR alpha sharing in monozygotic twins. The study found excess low generation probability among twin-shared out-of-frame alpha sequences.

MiXCR, run by TCRdb on the 5' RACE reads, gives a single entry per CDR3 protein. This sample carries under 250,000 distinct CDR3 sequences, roughly 13% of them seen once, and the ten largest clones take approximately 4%. This clonotype has just a few counts. The antigen is not known. CDR3 length: 14 residues. V lost 5 bases to trimming and J lost 2 bases, with 11 bases between them. Germline-derived CDR1 and CDR2 are MNHEY and SMNVEV (reference sequence). This same sample was also part of a study on yellow fever vaccine responses in identical twins.

The rearrangement uses TRBV27 and TRBJ2-3; a weak D match, TRBD2 (5 bases). This sequence was found in a woman under 30 in good health. Input material: memory (CD45RO+) T cells sorted from blood. The CDR3 loop is CASSPTRPTDTQYF. The CDR3 bases are TGTGCCAGCAGTCCCACTAGGCCCACAGATACGCAGTATTTT.